This TCR beta chain was obtained from a study of cytotoxic CD8 clonotypes in ibrutinib-treated CLL. As for the study in general: A mean of around 260,000 productive templates and just under 95,000 productive rearrangements was obtained per sample.

This clone was picked up one time. The CDR3 length is 14 residues. Germline V gene sequence: CDR1 MDHEN, CDR2 SYDVKM. With 3 bases clipped from V and 2 bases from J, the junction kept 4 bases outside the gene matches. Targeted sequencing depth ranged from 1 in 200,000 to 1 in 1 million T cells. Data came from immunoSEQ multiplex PCR; TCRdb stores just in-frame clones and leaves some out. This sample has about 200,000 clones, with more than 75% found just once. Sequenced here: PBMCs, sampled after 12 months of ibrutinib treatment. The rearrangement joins TRBV28 to TRBJ2-7, with 7 bases lining up with TRBD2. This TCR was sampled from a human donor with chronic lymphocytic leukemia. The CDR3: CASSFSRGAYEQYF. The CDR3 bases are TGTGCCAGCAGTTTTTCCCGGGGGGCCTACGAGCAGTACTTC.